This TCR beta chain was documented in a study of T cell repertoires in cytomegalovirus infection. CDR1 is LGHNA, CDR2 YSLEER, per germline. This CDR3 is 14 amino acids long. The germline V and J ends were trimmed by 0 bases and 0 bases, with 6 bases remaining between them. TCRdb reprocessed the reads via MiXCR and lists one record per CDR3 protein. The table shows roughly 180,000 distinct CDR3 sequences, with less than 25% occurring only once. This clonotype was counted only a few times. The antigen is undetermined. General study points: Ex vivo responses were dominated by HLA-C-restricted CMV-specific TCR beta clonotypes.

The TCR sequence derives from a human donor in good health (CMV status not recorded). Some clones in this sample may be carry-over from other donors' samples. This specimen was CD8+ T cells from cultured PBMCs, taken from culture after CMV antigen stimulation. The genes are TRBV4-3 and TRBJ2-7, with D unclear. The CDR3 protein is CASSQERSSYEQYF. The CDR3, as DNA: TGCGCCAGCAGCCAAGAGAGGAGCTCCTACGAGCAGTACTTC.